This T cell receptor (beta chain) was documented in a study of vaccination and CD4 T cells after COVID-19. Study as a whole: Stimulation of cells relied on overlapping spike peptides derived from SARS-CoV-2, HCoV-NL63, HCoV-OC43 and HCoV-229E.

This clonotype has just one count. The antigen remains unidentified. Indicated treatment: approximately nine-day PBMC culture with coronavirus spike peptide pools or control peptides (ViraFEST assay). Once obtained from cultured CD4+ T cells, the DNA was sequenced using the Oncomine TCR Beta short-read assay. Cultures of CD4+ T cells served as the source for extracting genomic DNA. In TCRdb, the PCR reads were re-called with MiXCR into one record per CDR3 protein. The sample has about 12,000 distinct CDR3 sequences, roughly half seen once. There are 14 residues in the CDR3. Germline lookup yields CDR1 SGHDN and CDR2 FVKESK. Trimming pared 1 base from V and 3 bases from J, leaving 8 bases between.

This receptor was taken from a human donor who had recovered from COVID-19. Material for sequencing was CD4+ T cells from blood, cultured in vitro. The chain joins TRBV14 to TRBJ2-3; possible D gene TRBD2, 5 bases. The CDR3 coding sequence is TGTGCCAGCAGCCAAGTTCCGGGGACAGATACGCAGTATTTT. Translated: CASSQVPGTDTQYF.